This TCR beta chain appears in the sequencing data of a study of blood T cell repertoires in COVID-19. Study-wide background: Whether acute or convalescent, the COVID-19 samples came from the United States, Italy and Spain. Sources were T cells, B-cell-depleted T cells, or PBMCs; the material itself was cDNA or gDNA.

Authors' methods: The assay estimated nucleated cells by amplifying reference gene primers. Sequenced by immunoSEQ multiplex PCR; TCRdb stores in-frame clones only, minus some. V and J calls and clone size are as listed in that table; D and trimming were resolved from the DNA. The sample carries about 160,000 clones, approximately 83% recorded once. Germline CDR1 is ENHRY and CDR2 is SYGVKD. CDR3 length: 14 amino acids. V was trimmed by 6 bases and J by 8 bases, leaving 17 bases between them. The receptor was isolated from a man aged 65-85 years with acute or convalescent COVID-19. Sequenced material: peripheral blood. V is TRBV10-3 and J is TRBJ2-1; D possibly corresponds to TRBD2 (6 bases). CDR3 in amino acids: CAIRAGTGWDEQFF. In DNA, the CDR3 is TGTGCCATCAGGGCCGGGACTGGGTGGGATGAGCAGTTCTTC.